A single T cell receptor (beta chain) is shown here with its context. Its antigen target is currently unknown. No qualities accompany the bases; no much larger clone lies one base away. The immunoSEQ Assay, a bias-controlled multiplex PCR, was used to amplify TCRbeta CDR3 regions from genomic DNA. The paper's processing steps were these. Nucleated cell counts per sample were estimated from amplification of reference gene primers within the assay. To quantify the absolute abundance of each unique TCRbeta CDR3 rearrangement, sequence reads were collapsed and filtered. For each sample, productive Simpson clonality was calculated by taking the square root of Simpson's diversity index across productive rearrangements. TCRdb retrieved this table from immuneACCESS and kept in-frame rearrangements only. Not all clones are present; in checked studies, unresolved V genes account for under half, and no reason is known for the remainder. From that table come the V and J calls and clone size; the DNA was used to work out D and trimming. For this sample the table gives 130,000 to 150,000 clones, of which approximately 83% were detected only once. Of the sample, 8% falls within the top ten clones.

The data were taken from a study of blood T cell repertoires in COVID-19 (dated by TCRdb to 2018 to 2021). As for the study more broadly: The collaborator samples originated in the United States, Italy and Spain and spanned the acute and convalescent phases of COVID-19. The material from the prospective study consisted of cDNA or gDNA derived from T cells, B-cell-depleted T cells, or PBMCs. The dataset comprised deeply sampled blood TCRbeta repertoires from subjects exposed to, actively infected with, or recovered from COVID-19. The repertoires were released in a freely available public database intended as a resource for research on the immune response to SARS-CoV-2. Samples came from the ongoing ImmuneRACE study (first 160 participants) plus 1,254 subjects from 6 global collaborators. Nearly every sample came with metadata listing a de-identified subject ID, COVID-19 status, age in years and sex. Where HLA class I and class II types were available, the types were taken from metadata supplied by the sample provider, not from assay-based typing.

From cysteine to phenylalanine, the CDR3 is 11 amino acids long. Here the CDR3 DNA is all that survives: 33 bases in frame from base 1. V is reduced by 6 bases and J by 7 bases, leaving a spacing of 9 bases between them. The germline V gene encodes CDR1 SNHLY and CDR2 FYNNEI. Study-wide findings and limitations: The quantity of clinical and demographic metadata differed by source and by participant and was supplied without curation.

At one collaborating source in Seattle, patients were enrolled during active infection and were followed longitudinally through the course of disease. Each collaborating institution followed its own protocols to collect whole blood in K2EDTA tubes. For TCRbeta analysis, collaborators shipped samples in one of three forms: frozen whole blood, isolated PBMCs, or DNA extracted from either of those sample types. Sequencing was done on a sample of peripheral blood. The source is an older woman with COVID-19, enrolled during active disease. The sequence is built from TRBV2 and TRBJ1-2; the D segment cannot be called with confidence. The DNA reads as follows: TGTGCCAGCAGGGAGGATGGTGGCTACACCTTC. It translates as CASREDGGYTF.